Sequencing of this TCR beta chain was carried out in a study of shared clonotypes between healthy human individuals. This clone was seen more than once but under ten times. The target antigen is unknown. This CDR3 spans 16 amino acids. CDR1 is WNHNN and CDR2 is SYGVQD in the germline V gene (reference sequence). Trimming took 4 bases from V and 6 from J; bases not matched to a gene: 12. Sequenced by immunoSEQ multiplex PCR; TCRdb stores in-frame clones only, minus some. The sample gives about 1.1 million clones, around 77% of which show up once; over 0.8% is in the top ten. Broader study findings: Non-shared clonotypes displayed generation probabilities falling below those of clonotypes present in all four donors. Generally, naive subsets (rather than memory subsets) showed larger estimated richness.

The sequence derives from a man between 18 and 29 years old in good health. Some clones in this sample may be carry-over from other donors' samples. Sequenced sample: memory CD4+ T cells from PBMCs. Subset specified: CD45RA-negative fraction. The chain combines TRBV10-1 with TRBJ2-3; 8 nucleotides agree with TRBD2. The CDR3, as DNA: TGCGCCAGCAGTGGAAGACGGGAGGGCGTTTCTGATACGCAGTATTTT. Amino acids: CASSGRREGVSDTQYF.